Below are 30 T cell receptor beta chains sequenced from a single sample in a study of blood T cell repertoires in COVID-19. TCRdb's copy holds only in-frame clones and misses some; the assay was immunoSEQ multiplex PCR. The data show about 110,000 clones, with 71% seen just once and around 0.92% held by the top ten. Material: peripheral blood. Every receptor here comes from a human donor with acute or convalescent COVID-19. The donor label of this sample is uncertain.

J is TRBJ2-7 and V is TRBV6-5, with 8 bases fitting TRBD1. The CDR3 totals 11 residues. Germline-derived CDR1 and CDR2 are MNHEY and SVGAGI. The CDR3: CASTQGAGTSV. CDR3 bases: TGTGCCAGCACTCAGGGGGCGGGTACGAGCGTC.

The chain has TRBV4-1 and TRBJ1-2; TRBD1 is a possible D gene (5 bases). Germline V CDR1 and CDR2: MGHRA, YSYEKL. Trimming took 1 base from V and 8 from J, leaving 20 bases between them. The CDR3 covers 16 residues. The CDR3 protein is CASSQVVSGAAEGYTF. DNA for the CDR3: TGCGCCAGCAGCCAAGTCGTTTCTGGGGCGGCGGAAGGCTACACCTTC.

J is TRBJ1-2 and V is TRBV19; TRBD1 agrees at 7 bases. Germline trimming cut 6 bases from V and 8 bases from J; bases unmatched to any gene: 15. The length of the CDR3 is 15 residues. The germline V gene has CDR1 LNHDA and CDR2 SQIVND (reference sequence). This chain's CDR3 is CASRPINTGDRGYTF. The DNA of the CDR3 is TGTGCCAGTAGACCGATTAATACAGGGGATAGAGGCTACACCTTC.

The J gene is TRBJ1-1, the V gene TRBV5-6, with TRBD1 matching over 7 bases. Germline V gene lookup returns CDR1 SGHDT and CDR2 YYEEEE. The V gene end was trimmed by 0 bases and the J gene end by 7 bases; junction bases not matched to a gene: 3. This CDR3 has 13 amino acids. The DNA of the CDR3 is TGTGCCAGCAGCTTGGCTGCAGGGGGTGAAGCTTTCTTT. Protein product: CASSLAAGGEAFF.

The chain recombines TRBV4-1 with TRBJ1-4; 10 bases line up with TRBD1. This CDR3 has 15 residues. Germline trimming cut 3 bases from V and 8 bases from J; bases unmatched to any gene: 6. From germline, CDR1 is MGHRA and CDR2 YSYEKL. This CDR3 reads CASSHSRDRGEKLFF. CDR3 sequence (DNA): TGCGCCAGCAGCCACAGCCGGGACAGGGGAGAAAAACTGTTTTTT.

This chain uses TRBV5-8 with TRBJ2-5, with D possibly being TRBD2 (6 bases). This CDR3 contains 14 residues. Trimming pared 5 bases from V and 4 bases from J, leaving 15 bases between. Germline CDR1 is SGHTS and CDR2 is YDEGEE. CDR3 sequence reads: CASRTRGIRETQYF. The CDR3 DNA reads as TGTGCCAGCAGAACGCGCGGGATTAGAGAGACCCAGTACTTC.

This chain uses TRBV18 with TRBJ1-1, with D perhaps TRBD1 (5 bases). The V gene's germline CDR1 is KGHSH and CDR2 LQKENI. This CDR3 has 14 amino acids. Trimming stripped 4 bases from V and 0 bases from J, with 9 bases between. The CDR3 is CASSLQGVNTEAFF. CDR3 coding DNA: TGTGCCAGCTCACTCCAGGGCGTGAACACTGAAGCTTTCTTT.

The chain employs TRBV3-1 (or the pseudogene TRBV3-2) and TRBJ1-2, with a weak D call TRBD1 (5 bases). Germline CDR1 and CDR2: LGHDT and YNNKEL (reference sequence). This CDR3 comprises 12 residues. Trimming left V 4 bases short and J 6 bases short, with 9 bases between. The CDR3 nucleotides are TGTGCCAGCAGCCGGGCGGGGGATGGCTACACCTTC. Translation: CASSRAGDGYTF.

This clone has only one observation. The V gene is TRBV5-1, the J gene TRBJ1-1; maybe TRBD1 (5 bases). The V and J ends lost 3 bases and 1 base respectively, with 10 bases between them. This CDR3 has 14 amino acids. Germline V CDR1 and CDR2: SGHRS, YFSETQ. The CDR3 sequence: CASSWGDGNTEAFF. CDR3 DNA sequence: TGCGCCAGCAGCTGGGGGGACGGGAACACTGAAGCTTTCTTT.

The CDR3 DNA follows: TGTGCCAGCAGCCAGTCCTTAGCGGGCCTCGGTGGACAGTACTTC. Its translation is CASSQSLAGLGGQYF. The rearrangement links TRBV14 to TRBJ2-5; 7 bases map to TRBD2. Germline values: CDR1 SGHDN, CDR2 FVKESK. The V segment lost 3 bases and the J segment 11 bases; nucleotides outside the gene matches: 15. The CDR3 extends over 15 amino acids.

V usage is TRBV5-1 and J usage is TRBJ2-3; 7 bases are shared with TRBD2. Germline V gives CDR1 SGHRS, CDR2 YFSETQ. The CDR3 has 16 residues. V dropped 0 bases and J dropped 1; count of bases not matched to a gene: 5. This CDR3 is CASSLVYSGGTDTQYF. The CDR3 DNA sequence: TGCGCCAGCAGCTTGGTTTACAGCGGGGGCACAGATACGCAGTATTTT.

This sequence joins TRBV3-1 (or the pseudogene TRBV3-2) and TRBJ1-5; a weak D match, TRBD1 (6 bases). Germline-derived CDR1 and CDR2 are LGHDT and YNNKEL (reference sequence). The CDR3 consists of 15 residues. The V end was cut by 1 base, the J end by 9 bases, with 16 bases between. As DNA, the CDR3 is TGTGCCAGCAGCCAAGGGCGGTTAGGGGGTCGGCCCCAGCATTTT. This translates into CASSQGRLGGRPQHF.

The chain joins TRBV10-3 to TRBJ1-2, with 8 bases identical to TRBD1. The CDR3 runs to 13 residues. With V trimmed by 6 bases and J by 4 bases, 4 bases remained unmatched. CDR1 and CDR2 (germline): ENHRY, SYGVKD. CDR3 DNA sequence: TGTGCCATCAGGGGACAGGTGGGCTATGGCTACACCTTC. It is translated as CAIRGQVGYGYTF.

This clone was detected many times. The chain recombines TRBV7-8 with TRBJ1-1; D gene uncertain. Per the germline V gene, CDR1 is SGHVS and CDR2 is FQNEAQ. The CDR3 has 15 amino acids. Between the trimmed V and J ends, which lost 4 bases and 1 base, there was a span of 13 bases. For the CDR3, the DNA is TGTGCCAGCAGCTCTAGTGACGGAACGAACACTGAAGCTTTCTTT. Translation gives CASSSSDGTNTEAFF.

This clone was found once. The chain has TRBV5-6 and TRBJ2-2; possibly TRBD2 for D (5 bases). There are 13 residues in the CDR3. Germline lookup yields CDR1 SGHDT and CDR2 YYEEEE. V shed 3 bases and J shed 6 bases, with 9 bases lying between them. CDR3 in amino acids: CASSSGVPGELFF. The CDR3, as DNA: TGTGCCAGCAGCTCCGGGGTCCCCGGGGAGCTGTTTTTT.

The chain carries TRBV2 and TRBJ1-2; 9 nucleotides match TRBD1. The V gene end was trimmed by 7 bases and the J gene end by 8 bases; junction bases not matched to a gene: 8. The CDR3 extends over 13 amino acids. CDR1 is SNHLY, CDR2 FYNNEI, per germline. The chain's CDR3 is CASISDRGRGYTF. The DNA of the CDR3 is TGTGCCAGCATTTCGGACAGGGGACGGGGCTACACCTTC.

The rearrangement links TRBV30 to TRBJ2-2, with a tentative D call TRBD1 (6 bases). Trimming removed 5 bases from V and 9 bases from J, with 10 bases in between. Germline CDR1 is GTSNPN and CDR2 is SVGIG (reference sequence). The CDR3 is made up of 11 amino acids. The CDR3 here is CAWVTGRELFF. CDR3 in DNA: TGTGCCTGGGTCACAGGGAGGGAGCTGTTTTTT.

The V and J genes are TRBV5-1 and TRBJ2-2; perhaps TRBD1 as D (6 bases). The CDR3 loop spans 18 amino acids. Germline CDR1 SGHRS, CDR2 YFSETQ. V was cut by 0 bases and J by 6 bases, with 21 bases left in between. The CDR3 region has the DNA TGCGCCAGCAGCTTGGCGGTGAGGAAGGGGGTGTTCCCCGGGGAGCTGTTTTTT. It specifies CASSLAVRKGVFPGELFF. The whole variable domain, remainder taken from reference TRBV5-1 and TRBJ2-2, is KAGVTQTPRYLIKTRGQQVTLSCSPISGHRSVSWYQQTPGQGLQFLFEYFSETQRNKGNFPGRFSGRQFSNSRSEMNVSTLELGDSALYLCASSLAVRKGVFPGELFFGEGSRLTVL.

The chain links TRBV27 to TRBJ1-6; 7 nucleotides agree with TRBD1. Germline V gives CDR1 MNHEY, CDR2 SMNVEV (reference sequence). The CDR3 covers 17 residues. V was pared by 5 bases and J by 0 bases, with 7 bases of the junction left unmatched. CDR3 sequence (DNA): TGTGCCAGCAGTCGGACAGGTGGTCCCTCCTATAATTCACCCCTCCACTTT. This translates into CASSRTGGPSYNSPLHF.

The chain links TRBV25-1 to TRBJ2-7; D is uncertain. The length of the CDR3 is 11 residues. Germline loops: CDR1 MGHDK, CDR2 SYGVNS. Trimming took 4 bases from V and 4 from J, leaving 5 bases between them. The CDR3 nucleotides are TGTGCCAGCAGTGCCCCGTACGAGCAGTACTTC. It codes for CASSAPYEQYF.

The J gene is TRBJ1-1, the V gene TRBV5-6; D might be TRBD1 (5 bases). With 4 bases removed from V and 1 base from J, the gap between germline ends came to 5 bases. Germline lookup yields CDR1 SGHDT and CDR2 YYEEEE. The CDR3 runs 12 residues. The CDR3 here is CASSQGNTEAFF. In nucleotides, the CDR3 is TGTGCCAGCAGCCAGGGGAACACTGAAGCTTTCTTT.

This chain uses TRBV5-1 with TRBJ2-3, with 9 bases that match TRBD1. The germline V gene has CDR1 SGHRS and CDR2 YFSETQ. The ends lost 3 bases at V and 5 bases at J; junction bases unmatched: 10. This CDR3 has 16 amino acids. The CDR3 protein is CASSYGGQGRGDTQYF. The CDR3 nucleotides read TGCGCCAGCAGCTACGGGGGACAGGGCCGGGGAGATACGCAGTATTTT.

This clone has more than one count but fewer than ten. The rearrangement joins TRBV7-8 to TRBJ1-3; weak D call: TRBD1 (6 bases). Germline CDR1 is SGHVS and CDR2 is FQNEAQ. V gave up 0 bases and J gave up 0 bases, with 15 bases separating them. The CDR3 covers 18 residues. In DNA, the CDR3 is TGTGCCAGCAGCTTAGCGATCCTCAGGGGACCCTCTGGAAACACCATATATTTT. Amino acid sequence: CASSLAILRGPSGNTIYF.

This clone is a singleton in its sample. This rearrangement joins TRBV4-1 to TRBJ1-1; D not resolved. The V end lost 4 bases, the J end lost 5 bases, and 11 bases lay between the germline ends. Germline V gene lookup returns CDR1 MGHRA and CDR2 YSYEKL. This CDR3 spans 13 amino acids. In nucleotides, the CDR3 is TGCGCCAGCAGCCGAGAGACATCGACTGAAGCTTTCTTT. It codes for CASSRETSTEAFF.

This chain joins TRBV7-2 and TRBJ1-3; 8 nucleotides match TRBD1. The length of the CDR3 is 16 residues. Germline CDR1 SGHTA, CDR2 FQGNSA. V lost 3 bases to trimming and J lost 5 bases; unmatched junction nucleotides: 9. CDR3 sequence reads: CASSFQTGGSRNTIYF. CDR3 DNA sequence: TGTGCCAGCAGCTTTCAAACAGGGGGTAGTAGAAACACCATATATTTT.

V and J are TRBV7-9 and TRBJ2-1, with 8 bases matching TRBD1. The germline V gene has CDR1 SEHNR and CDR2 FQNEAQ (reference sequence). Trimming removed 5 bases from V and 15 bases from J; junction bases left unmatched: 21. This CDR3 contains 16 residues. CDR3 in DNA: TGTGCCAGCAGCCCTACCGGGACAGGACACTACAATGAGTTGTTCTTC. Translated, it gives CASSPTGTGHYNELFF.

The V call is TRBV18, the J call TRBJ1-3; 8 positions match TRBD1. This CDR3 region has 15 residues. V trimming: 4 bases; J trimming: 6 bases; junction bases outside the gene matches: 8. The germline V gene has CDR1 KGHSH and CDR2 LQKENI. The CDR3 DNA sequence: TGTGCCAGCTCACTATCAGGGGGCCGCGTAAACACCATATATTTT. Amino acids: CASSLSGGRVNTIYF.

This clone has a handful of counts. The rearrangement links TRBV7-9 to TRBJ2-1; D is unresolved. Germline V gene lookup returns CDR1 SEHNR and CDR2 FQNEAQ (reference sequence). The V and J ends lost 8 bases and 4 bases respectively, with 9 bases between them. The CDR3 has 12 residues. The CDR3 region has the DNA TGTGCCAGCTCGGGTCCATACAATGAGCAGTTCTTC. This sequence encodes CASSGPYNEQFF.

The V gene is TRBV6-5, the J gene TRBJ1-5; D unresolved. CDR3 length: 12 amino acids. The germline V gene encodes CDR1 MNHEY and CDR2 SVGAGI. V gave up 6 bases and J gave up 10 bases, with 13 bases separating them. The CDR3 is CASSLVTRPQHF. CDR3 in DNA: TGTGCCAGCAGCCTGGTCACTCGCCCCCAGCATTTT.

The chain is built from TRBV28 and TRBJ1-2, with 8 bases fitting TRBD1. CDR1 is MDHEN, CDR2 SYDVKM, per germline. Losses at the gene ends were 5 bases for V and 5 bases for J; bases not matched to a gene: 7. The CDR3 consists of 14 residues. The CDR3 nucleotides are TGTGCCAGCAGTACCATGGGACAGGCATATGGCTACACCTTC. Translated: CASSTMGQAYGYTF.